This T cell receptor (beta chain) was sequenced during a study of esophageal squamous cell carcinoma tumors (dated by TCRdb to the early 2020s). A note on the overall study: Patients were split into immuno relation high and low groups by principal component analysis with K-means clustering of immunohistochemical T-cell and checkpoint marker values. The nine to eleven cases yielded 1,671,742 total TCRalpha reads and 1 million to 1.4 million total TCRbeta reads, of which approximately 32,000 and 35,000, respectively, were unique. The goal of the study was to evaluate both the diversity of the TCR repertoire and the shared TCR repertoires of T cells inside the tumor environment of esophageal squamous cell carcinoma. The wider cohort comprised roughly 53 surgically treated esophageal squamous cell carcinoma patients in Japan, with around 21 high and approximately 32 low immuno relation cases. TCR sequencing was performed on ten or so patients, consisting of five randomly selected high immuno relation cases and five background-matched low immuno relation cases. Beyond this particular receptor, the publication reports: TCR repertoire analysis included only a few cases, and CDR3 clonotype-level investigation was not performed. The high immuno relation group had higher significant repertoire counts, although the two groups did not differ in total TCR repertoire counts. About 30% of the 10 cases showed a single dominant TCRalpha VJ recombination with apparently reduced TCRalpha diversity. Over 26 TRAV|TRAJ and approximately 24 TRBV|TRBJ combinations appeared shared among high immuno relation cases, including TRAV13-1|TRAJ22 and TRBV7-9|TRBJ2-7. TCRalpha and TCRbeta chains were sequenced separately, so chain pairing and recognized antigens remained unknown. Shared V|J recombination candidates may have been selected by chance because variation in the TCRalphabeta repertoire was large.

Patients who had received neoadjuvant chemotherapy or for whom clinical information was lacking were excluded from enrollment. All of the TCR-sequenced cases shown were male, and each had a subtotal esophagectomy with 2- or 3-field lymphadenectomy. A Qiagen AllPrep kit was used to extract RNA from bulk tumor tissue sections, and T cells were not sorted. Small sections of surgically resected tumor tissue were stored in RNAlater reagent at -80°C until RNA extraction. Library construction relied on 5' RACE. The PCR step used KAPA HiFi along with constant-region primers for TCRalpha or TCRbeta and a P20EA primer, and a nested second PCR with CA2 or CB2 followed. TCR genes were amplified by unbiased adaptor ligation RT-PCR, with reverse transcription by Superscript III and a polyT18-containing BSL-18E primer. After second-strand synthesis and blunting, the P10EA/P20EA adaptor was ligated to the cDNA 5' end, followed by NotI digestion. Both the first and second PCRs consisted of roughly 21 cycles of 98 degrees C for 20 s, 65 degrees C for 30 s and 72 degrees C for 1 min. Amplicons were indexed with the Nextera XT Index kit v2 Set A, pooled in equimolar amounts and quantified on a Qubit 2.0 Fluorometer. Sequencing used the Illumina MiSeq platform with 2x300 bp paired-end reads. On the authors' methods: Reads were assigned to V and J genes by highest identity to IMGT reference sequences using Repertoire Genesis software ver.1.0. CDR3 was defined as the region from Cys104 to Phe118 plus Gly119 and was translated, and unique sequence reads were defined as those with distinct V, J and CDR3 amino acids. Shared V|J combinations were selected when significance was reached in both a Fisher's exact test in edgeR and a Mann Whitney U test. After singletons were removed and 500 repertoire combinations were bootstrapped, the repertoire dissimilarity index was calculated using the R rdi package. The public reads were reanalyzed by TCRdb: fastp trimming at Q25, MiXCR alignment, in-frame beta chains only. Rows are unified per CDR3 protein, each entry keeping the most common DNA and genes. TCRdb, rather than the study authors, made the V and J calls. For this sample the table gives approximately 1,200 distinct CDR3 sequences, of which about 12% were detected only once. The ten largest clones add up to approximately 30% of the sample.

The CDR3 runs 14 amino acids, cysteine and phenylalanine included. Just CDR3 DNA is preserved here, 42 bases in frame from base 1. The germline V gene gives CDR1 as SNHLY and CDR2 as FYNNEI. V ends up 9 bases short and J 8 bases short, with an unmatched junction base count of 10. The sample holds a few counts of this clonotype. Its binding antigen is unknown. No base-level quality is on record; no much larger clone is a single base apart. Sequences were obtained from tumor tissue. Recombination connected TRBV2 to TRBJ2-2; TRBD2 matches 9 bases in the middle. The receptor was isolated from a man aged 45-79 years with esophageal squamous cell carcinoma. The CDR3 is CARGTSRYEGELFF. The DNA sequence reads TGTGCCAGAGGGACTAGCAGGTATGAGGGGGAGCTGTTTTTT.